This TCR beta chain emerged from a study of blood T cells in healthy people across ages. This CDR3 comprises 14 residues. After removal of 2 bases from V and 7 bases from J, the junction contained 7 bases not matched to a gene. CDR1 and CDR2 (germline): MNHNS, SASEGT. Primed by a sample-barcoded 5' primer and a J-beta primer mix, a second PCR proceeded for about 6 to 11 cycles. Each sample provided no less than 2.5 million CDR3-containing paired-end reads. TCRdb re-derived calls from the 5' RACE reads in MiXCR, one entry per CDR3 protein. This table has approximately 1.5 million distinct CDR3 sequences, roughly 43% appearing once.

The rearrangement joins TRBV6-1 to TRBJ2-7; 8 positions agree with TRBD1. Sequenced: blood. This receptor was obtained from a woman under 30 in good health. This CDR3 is CASSERTGRWEQYF. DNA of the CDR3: TGTGCCAGCAGTGAACGGACAGGGAGGTGGGAGCAGTACTTC.